Each of the 10 T cell receptor beta chains below was sequenced from the same sample in a study of T cell responses to AZD1222 COVID-19 vaccine. The table came from immunoSEQ multiplex PCR; TCRdb's copy has only in-frame clones and leaves some out. The table records approximately 130,000 clones, roughly nine tenths of them present only once. The sample in question was peripheral blood, obtained 28 days after the second AZD1222 dose. The receptor source for this set is an adult who received the AZD1222 COVID-19 vaccine.

The CDR3 DNA reads as TGTGCCAGCAGCCGGACAGGGTTGGACACTGAAGCTTTCTTT. This gives the protein CASSRTGLDTEAFF. The chain couples TRBV2 to TRBJ1-1, with TRBD1 identical over 8 bases. V was pared by 6 bases and J by 3 bases, with 6 bases of the junction left unmatched. There are 14 residues in the CDR3. CDR1 and CDR2 (germline): SNHLY, FYNNEI.

This chain links TRBV3-1 (or the pseudogene TRBV3-2) with TRBJ1-3; D gene ambiguous. The germline CDR1 and CDR2 sequences are LGHDT and YNNKEL (reference sequence). Trimming took 4 bases from V and 0 from J, leaving 7 bases between them. This CDR3 is 14 amino acids long. In DNA, the CDR3 is TGTGCCAGCAGCCTATACTCCTCTGGAAACACCATATATTTT. This encodes CASSLYSSGNTIYF.

The chain employs TRBV6-4 and TRBJ2-3; the D gene is possibly TRBD2 (5 bases). The CDR3 has 13 amino acids. V was cut by 1 base and J by 6 bases, with 8 bases left in between. Germline-derived CDR1 and CDR2 are MRHNA and SNTAGT. The CDR3 region is CASSDLERDTQYF. CDR3 in DNA: TGTGCCAGCAGTGACTTAGAGCGGGATACGCAGTATTTT.

This chain links TRBV19 with TRBJ1-5, with D maybe TRBD1 (5 bases). The CDR3 sequence is 16 residues long. Between the trimmed V and J ends, which lost 5 bases and 3 bases, there was a span of 17 bases. Germline CDR1 LNHDA, CDR2 SQIVND (reference sequence). CDR3 coding DNA: TGTGCCAGTAGTTCTCGCCGGGACCGAGACAATCAGCCCCAGCATTTT. Amino acids: CASSSRRDRDNQPQHF.

The chain employs TRBV7-8 and TRBJ1-2; D is undetermined. The CDR3 has 12 amino acids. With 5 bases removed from V and 8 bases from J, the gap between germline ends came to 12 bases. CDR1 and CDR2 from the germline V gene are SGHVS and FQNEAQ. The CDR3 spells CASSRELEGYTF. CDR3 sequence (DNA): TGTGCCAGCAGCCGAGAGCTGGAGGGCTACACCTTC.

V and J are TRBV2 and TRBJ2-1; tentatively, D is TRBD1 or TRBD2 (5 bases each). CDR1 and CDR2 (germline): SNHLY, FYNNEI. Trimming stripped 6 bases from V and 0 bases from J, with 12 bases between. CDR3 size: 15 residues. This CDR3 is CASRRGGSSYNEQFF. The CDR3 nucleotides read TGTGCCAGCAGGAGGGGCGGTAGCTCCTACAATGAGCAGTTCTTC.

V is TRBV19 and J is TRBJ1-1, with D perhaps TRBD1 (6 bases). This CDR3 has 11 amino acids. From germline, CDR1 is LNHDA and CDR2 SQIVND (reference sequence). V lost 7 bases and J 6 bases, leaving 9 bases between the germline ends. The CDR3 sequence is CASIDRSEAFF. CDR3 DNA sequence: TGTGCCAGTATCGACAGGTCTGAAGCTTTCTTT.

The J gene is TRBJ1-3, the V gene TRBV7-2; D uncertain. The germline V and J ends were trimmed by 1 base and 4 bases, with 11 bases remaining between them. This CDR3 has 15 amino acids. Germline assignment: CDR1 SGHTA and CDR2 FQGNSA. The CDR3: CASSLDPLGGNTIYF. The CDR3 nucleotides read TGTGCCAGCAGCTTAGATCCCCTCGGGGGAAACACCATATATTTT.

The chain employs TRBV20-1 and TRBJ2-1; tentatively, D is TRBD2 (6 bases). Germline assignment: CDR1 DFQATT and CDR2 SNEGSKA (reference sequence). This CDR3 region has 15 residues. The V end lost 5 bases, the J end lost 4 bases, and 18 bases lay between the germline ends. CDR3: CSAGGGSLIYNEQFF. CDR3 in DNA: TGCAGTGCTGGTGGGGGGTCTCTTATTTACAATGAGCAGTTCTTC.

The rearrangement joins TRBV6-5 to TRBJ1-6; 8 bases are a match to TRBD1. The CDR3 spans 15 residues. CDR1 is MNHEY and CDR2 is SVGAGI in the germline V gene. Losses at the gene ends were 4 bases for V and 8 bases for J; bases not matched to a gene: 7. The CDR3 reads CASSSRQGTHSPLHF. CDR3 nucleotides: TGTGCCAGCAGTTCCCGACAGGGGACTCATTCACCCCTCCACTTT.